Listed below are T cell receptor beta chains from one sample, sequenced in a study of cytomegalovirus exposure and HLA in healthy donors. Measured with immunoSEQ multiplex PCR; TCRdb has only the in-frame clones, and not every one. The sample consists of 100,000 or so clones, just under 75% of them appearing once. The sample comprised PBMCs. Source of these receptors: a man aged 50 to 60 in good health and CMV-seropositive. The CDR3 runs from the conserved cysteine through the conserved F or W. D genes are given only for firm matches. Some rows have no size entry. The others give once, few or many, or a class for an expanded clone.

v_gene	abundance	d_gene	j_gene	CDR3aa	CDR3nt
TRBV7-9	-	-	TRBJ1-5	CASSLDLGNQPQHF	TGTGCCAGCAGCTTAGACCTAGGTAATCAGCCCCAGCATTTT
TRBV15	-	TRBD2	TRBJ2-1	CATSRDLAGVYNEQFF	TGTGCCACCAGCAGAGATCTAGCGGGAGTCTACAATGAGCAGTTCTTC
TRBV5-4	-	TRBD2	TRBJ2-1	CASSLGLADPQFF	TGTGCCAGCAGCTTGGGGCTAGCGGACCCTCAGTTCTTC
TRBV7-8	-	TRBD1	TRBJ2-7	CASSPPTGDRGTYEQYF	TGTGCCAGCAGCCCGCCGACCGGGGACAGGGGGACTTACGAGCAGTACTTC
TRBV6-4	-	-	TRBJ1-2	CASSDSGLYGYTF	TGTGCCAGCAGTGACTCGGGCCTTTATGGCTACACCTTC
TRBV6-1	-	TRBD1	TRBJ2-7	CASRGSQGGFGEQYF	TGTGCCAGCCGGGGGTCACAGGGGGGATTCGGGGAGCAGTACTTC
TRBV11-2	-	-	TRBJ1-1	CASSPLGGGVTEAFF	TGTGCCAGCAGCCCCTTGGGGGGTGGTGTCACTGAAGCTTTCTTT
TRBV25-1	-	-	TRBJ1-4	CASSDSRAGEKLFF	TGTGCCAGCAGTGATTCCAGGGCTGGTGAAAAACTGTTTTTT
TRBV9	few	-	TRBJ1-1	CASSGLGLGTEAFF	TGTGCCAGCAGCGGACTAGGGTTAGGCACTGAAGCTTTCTTT
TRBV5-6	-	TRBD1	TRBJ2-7	CASSQTGRGLHEQYF	TGTGCCAGCAGCCAGACGGGCAGGGGGCTACACGAGCAGTACTTC
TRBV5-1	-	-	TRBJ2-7	CASGQVGGEQYF	TGCGCCAGCGGGCAGGTCGGGGGCGAGCAGTACTTC
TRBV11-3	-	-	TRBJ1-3	CASSFGAGNTIYF	TGTGCCAGCAGCTTCGGGGCTGGAAACACCATATATTTT
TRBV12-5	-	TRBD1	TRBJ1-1	CASGFLPGQGPPEAFF	TGTGCTAGTGGTTTTTTACCGGGACAGGGGCCACCTGAAGCTTTCTTT
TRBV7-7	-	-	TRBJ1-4	CASSPGGGSANEKLFF	TGTGCCAGCAGCCCCGGCGGGGGTTCAGCTAATGAAAAACTGTTTTTT
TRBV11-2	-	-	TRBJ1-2	CASSLDRVDYGYTF	TGTGCCAGCAGCTTAGACAGGGTCGACTATGGCTACACCTTC
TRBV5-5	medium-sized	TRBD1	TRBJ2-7	CASSTGASYEQYF	TGTGCCAGCAGCACAGGGGCGTCCTACGAGCAGTACTTC
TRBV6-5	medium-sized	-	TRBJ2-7	CASLRLGSYEQYF	TGTGCCAGCCTTCGACTGGGCTCCTACGAGCAGTACTTC
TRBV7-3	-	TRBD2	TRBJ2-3	CASSPSGRNTDTQYF	TGTGCCAGCAGCCCTAGCGGGAGGAACACAGATACGCAGTATTTT
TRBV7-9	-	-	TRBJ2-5	CASSLAPQGIGQETQYF	TGTGCCAGCAGCTTAGCCCCGCAGGGGATCGGCCAAGAGACCCAGTACTTC
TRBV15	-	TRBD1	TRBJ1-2	CATSRDFDRGNGYTF	TGTGCCACCAGCAGAGACTTCGACAGGGGGAATGGCTACACCTTC
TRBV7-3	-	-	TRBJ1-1	CASSLQGWSTEAFF	TGTGCCAGCAGCTTACAGGGGTGGAGCACTGAAGCTTTCTTT
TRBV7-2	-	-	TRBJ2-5	CASRTSFQETQYF	TGTGCCAGCAGGACTAGTTTCCAAGAGACCCAGTACTTC
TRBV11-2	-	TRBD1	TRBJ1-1	CASSNQDRANEAFF	TGTGCCAGCAGTAACCAGGACAGGGCCAATGAAGCTTTCTTT
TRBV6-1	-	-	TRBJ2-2	CASSGLSRRGTGELFF	TGTGCCAGCAGTGGACTATCCCGCCGGGGCACCGGGGAGCTGTTTTTT
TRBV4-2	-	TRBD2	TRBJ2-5	CASSQGRAGGEETQYF	TGTGCCAGCAGCCAAGGGCGAGCGGGGGGTGAAGAGACCCAGTACTTC
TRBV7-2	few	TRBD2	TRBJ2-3	CASSLLGLAGPDTQYF	TGTGCCAGCAGCTTACTGGGACTAGCGGGGCCAGATACGCAGTATTTT
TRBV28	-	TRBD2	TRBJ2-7	CAIRGTSGTPYEQYF	TGTGCCATTAGGGGGACTAGCGGGACCCCCTACGAGCAGTACTTC
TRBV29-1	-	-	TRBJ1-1	CSVEAGGMGTEAFF	TGCAGCGTTGAGGCCGGGGGAATGGGGACTGAAGCTTTCTTT
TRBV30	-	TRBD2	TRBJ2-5	CAWRDSGKQTQYF	TGTGCCTGGAGGGATAGCGGGAAACAGACCCAGTACTTC
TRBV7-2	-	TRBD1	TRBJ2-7	CASSLDWTGYSYEQYF	TGTGCCAGCAGCTTAGACTGGACAGGGTACTCCTACGAGCAGTACTTC
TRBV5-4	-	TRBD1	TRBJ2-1	CASSWDTGGSNEQFF	TGTGCCAGCAGCTGGGACACAGGGGGGAGCAATGAGCAGTTCTTC
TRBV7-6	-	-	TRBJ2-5	CASSPTLDLETQYF	TGTGCCAGCAGCCCTACTCTAGACCTAGAGACCCAGTACTTC
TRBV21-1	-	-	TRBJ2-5	CASSKLLAGACSEKETQYF	TGTGCCAGCAGCAAACTACTAGCGGGGGCCTGCTCCGAAAAAGAGACCCAGTACTTC